The present T cell receptor (beta chain) was sequenced within a study of cytomegalovirus exposure and HLA in healthy donors. Researchers ran the PCR with 60 Vbeta and 13 Jbeta primers. This table comes from immunoSEQ multiplex PCR, and its TCRdb copy is limited to in-frame clones, with some not included. This table has under 200,000 clones, about three quarters appearing once. CDR1 and CDR2 from the germline V gene are MNHNS and SASEGT. The CDR3 spans 13 residues. Trimming left V 11 bases short and J 4 bases short, with 12 bases between. The sequenced material came from PBMCs. The chain couples TRBV6-1 to TRBJ2-6; the D gene is possibly TRBD1 (5 bases). The receptor was isolated from a woman in her thirties or forties in good health and CMV-seropositive. CDR3 in DNA: TGTGCCGTACAGGCTTGGGGGGCCAACGTCCTGACTTTC. Translated, it gives CAVQAWGANVLTF.